This T cell receptor (beta chain) stems from a study of cytomegalovirus exposure and HLA in healthy donors. There were likely unrecorded immune exposures, though donors were nominally healthy when sampled. Comment on this clone: Its matching antigen is unknown.

General observations from the study: It was reportedly the case that the classifier diagnosed cytomegalovirus status with high specificity and sensitivity. Indistinguishable V segments, including TRBV6-2 and TRBV6-3, were excluded.

It was with 60 Vbeta and 13 Jbeta primers that the PCR ran. The data were produced by immunoSEQ multiplex PCR, yet TCRdb's version contains in-frame clones alone and is incomplete. The listing contains about 92,000 clones. The CDR3 runs 16 residues. Germline CDR1 and CDR2: MGHRA and YSYEKL. After removal of 3 bases from V and 2 bases from J, the junction contained 6 bases not matched to a gene. This clonotype originated in a man in his fifties in good health and CMV-seropositive. What was sequenced was PBMCs. The rearrangement joins TRBV4-1 to TRBJ2-2; 7 bases match TRBD1. The CDR3 nucleotides are TGCGCCAGCAGCCATGATGGGACAGTTAACACCGGGGAGCTGTTTTTT. Amino acids: CASSHDGTVNTGELFF.